This T cell receptor (beta chain) was obtained from a study of control samples from healthy donors and cancer patients. Some clones are missing from TCRdb's copy, which holds only in-frame ones; the method was immunoSEQ multiplex PCR. Here the sample spans 130,000 or so clones, less than 95% being singletons. CDR1 and CDR2 from the germline V gene are SGHVS and FQNEAQ. The CDR3 is 15 amino acids. The V gene end was trimmed by 5 bases and the J gene end by 6 bases; junction bases not matched to a gene: 8. The sequencing sample was made of blood. The source of this sequence is a man aged 18 to 29 in good health. V is TRBV7-8 and J is TRBJ2-3; 10 bases are a match to TRBD2. CDR3 in DNA: TGTGCCAGCAGCATAGGGAGCGGGGGGGCCGATACGCAGTATTTT. Protein: CASSIGSGGADTQYF. Full variable domain (missing parts from reference TRBV7-8 and TRBJ2-3): GAGVSQSPRYKVAKRGQDVALRCDPISGHVSLFWYQQALGQGPEFLTYFQNEAQLDKSGLPSDRFFAERPEGSVSTLKIQRTQQEDSAVYLCASSIGSGGADTQYFGPGTRLTVL.